Detailed here is one TCR beta chain. These data belong to a study of cytomegalovirus exposure and HLA in healthy donors. Germline loops: CDR1 LGHNA, CDR2 YNFKEQ. V lost 0 bases to trimming and J lost 4 bases, with 10 bases between them. The CDR3 has 15 amino acids. The primer mix had 60 Vbeta and 13 Jbeta primers. Clones were read by immunoSEQ multiplex PCR, and TCRdb kept only the in-frame ones, dropping some. The ten most abundant clones cover about 6% of a sample with about 88,000 clones. This rearrangement joins TRBV4-2 to TRBJ1-3; no reliable D call. The sample consisted of PBMCs. The TCR sequence derives from a girl under 18 in good health and CMV-seropositive. The DNA for the CDR3 is TGTGCCAGCAGCCAAGATTCGGGAATCGGAAACACCATATATTTT. Encoded protein: CASSQDSGIGNTIYF.